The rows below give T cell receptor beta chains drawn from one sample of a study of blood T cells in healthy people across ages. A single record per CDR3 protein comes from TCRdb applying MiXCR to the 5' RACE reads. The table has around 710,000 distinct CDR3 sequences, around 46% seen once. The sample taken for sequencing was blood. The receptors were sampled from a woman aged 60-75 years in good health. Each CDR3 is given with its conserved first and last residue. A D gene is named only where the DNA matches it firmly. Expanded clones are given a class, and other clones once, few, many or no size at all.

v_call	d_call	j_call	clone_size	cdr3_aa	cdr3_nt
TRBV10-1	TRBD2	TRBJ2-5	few	CASSESGAGGLQETQYF	TGCGCCAGCAGTGAGTCGGGAGCGGGGGGCCTCCAAGAGACCCAGTACTTC
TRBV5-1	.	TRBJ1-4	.	CASSLDLRRGYNEKLFF	TGCGCCAGCAGCTTGGATCTCAGGAGGGGATATAATGAAAAACTGTTTTTT
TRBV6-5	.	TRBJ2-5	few	CASSYSGTPYQETQYF	TGTGCCAGCAGTTACTCTGGGACACCGTACCAAGAGACCCAGTACTTC
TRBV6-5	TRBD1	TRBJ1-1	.	CASSSASTGYYTEAFF	TGTGCCAGCAGTTCCGCCTCGACAGGGTATTACACTGAAGCTTTCTTT
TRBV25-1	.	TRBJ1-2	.	CASSESSPQGANYGYTF	TGTGCCAGCAGTGAATCGTCGCCCCAGGGAGCTAACTATGGCTACACCTTC
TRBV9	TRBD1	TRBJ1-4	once	CASSAGTGGLTNEKLFF	TGTGCCAGCAGCGCTGGGACAGGGGGCTTGACTAATGAAAAACTGTTTTTT
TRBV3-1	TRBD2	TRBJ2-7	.	CASSQTSGWGSFYNEQYF	TGTGCCAGCAGCCAGACTAGCGGGTGGGGGAGTTTCTACAATGAGCAGTACTTC
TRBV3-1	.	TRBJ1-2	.	CASSQDTGDAYGYTF	TGTGCCAGCAGCCAAGATACAGGCGACGCCTATGGCTACACCTTC
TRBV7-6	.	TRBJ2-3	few	CASSLSAGATDTQYF	TGTGCCAGCAGCTTATCTGCGGGGGCCACAGATACGCAGTATTTT
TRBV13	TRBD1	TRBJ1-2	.	CASSFNYLLTGQGTYGYTF	TGTGCCAGCAGCTTCAATTATCTCCTCACGGGACAGGGTACCTATGGCTACACCTTC
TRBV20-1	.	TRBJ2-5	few	CSAIRGLREQYF	TGCAGTGCTATTCGGGGACTTAGGGAGCAGTACTTC
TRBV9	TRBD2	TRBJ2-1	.	CASSPWTSGNNEQFF	TGTGCCAGCAGCCCCTGGACTAGCGGGAACAATGAGCAGTTCTTC
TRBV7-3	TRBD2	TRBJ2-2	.	CASRAPGGGNTGELFF	TGTGCCAGCAGAGCCCCAGGCGGGGGGAACACCGGGGAGCTGTTTTTT
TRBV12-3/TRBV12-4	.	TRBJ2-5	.	CASSTRGAGETQYF	TGTGCCAGCAGTACTCGGGGGGCTGGGGAGACCCAGTACTTC
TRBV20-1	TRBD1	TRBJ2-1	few	CSARRGTGNNEQFF	TGCAGTGCTCGTCGTGGGACAGGGAACAATGAGCAGTTCTTC
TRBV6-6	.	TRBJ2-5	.	CASGGPPSRTDNEQYF	TGTGCCAGCGGCGGTCCACCCAGTAGGACAGACAATGAGCAGTACTTC
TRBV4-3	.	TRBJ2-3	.	CASSQAHGTDTQYF	TGCGCCAGCAGCCAAGCCCACGGCACAGATACGCAGTATTTT
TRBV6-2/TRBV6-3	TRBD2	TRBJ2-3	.	CASKSGGGTDTQYF	TGTGCCAGCAAGAGCGGGGGGGGCACAGATACGCAGTATTTT
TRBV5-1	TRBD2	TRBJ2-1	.	CASSLMTSGGNEQFF	TGCGCCAGCAGCTTGATGACTAGCGGGGGCAATGAGCAGTTCTTC
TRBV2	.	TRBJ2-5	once	CASSVEQQQYF	TGTGCCAGCAGTGTCGAACAGCAGCAGTACTTC
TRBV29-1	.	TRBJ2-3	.	CSVDPSGTDTQYF	TGCAGCGTTGATCCTAGCGGCACAGATACGCAGTATTTT
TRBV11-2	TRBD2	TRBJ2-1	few	CASSFNRLAGGGNEQFF	TGTGCCAGCAGCTTCAACAGACTAGCGGGAGGGGGAAATGAGCAGTTCTTC
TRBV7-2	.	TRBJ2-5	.	CASSFAGTRVYNEQYF	TGTGCCAGCAGCTTCGCCGGGACCAGGGTATACAATGAGCAGTACTTC
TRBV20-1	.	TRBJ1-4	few	CSARQATNEKLFF	TGCAGTGCTCGACAGGCAACTAATGAAAAACTGTTTTTT
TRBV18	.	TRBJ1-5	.	CASSRDRDQPQHF	TGTGCCAGCTCACGGGACCGCGATCAGCCCCAGCATTTT
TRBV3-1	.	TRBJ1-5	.	CASSHRNGQPQHF	TGTGCCAGCAGCCATCGTAACGGCCAGCCCCAGCATTTT
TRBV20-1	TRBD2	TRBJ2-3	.	CSGRRGEDTQYF	TGCAGTGGCAGGCGGGGGGAAGATACGCAGTATTTT
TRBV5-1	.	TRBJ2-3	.	CASSRNEGFFSTDTQYF	TGCGCCAGCAGCCGAAACGAGGGTTTCTTTAGCACAGATACGCAGTATTTT
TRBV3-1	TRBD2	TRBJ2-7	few	CASSQPLGLAGTYEQYF	TGTGCCAGCAGCCAACCTTTGGGACTAGCGGGAACCTACGAGCAGTACTTC
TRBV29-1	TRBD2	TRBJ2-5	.	CSLMGRAGGPGETQYF	TGCAGCCTTATGGGGCGAGCGGGAGGGCCTGGGGAGACCCAGTACTTC
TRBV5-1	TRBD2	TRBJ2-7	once	CASGGDPYEQYF	TGCGCAAGCGGGGGGGACCCCTACGAGCAGTACTTC
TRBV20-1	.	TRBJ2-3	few	CSARGRTKPVETSTDTQYF	TGCAGTGCTAGGGGACGTACGAAGCCGGTGGAGACGAGCACAGATACGCAGTATTTT
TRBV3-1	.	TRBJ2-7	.	CASSQGWQGIHEQYF	TGTGCCAGCAGCCAAGGATGGCAGGGGATCCACGAGCAGTACTTC
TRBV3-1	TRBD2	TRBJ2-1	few	CASSWEGRSYNEQFF	TGTGCCAGCAGTTGGGAGGGGCGCTCCTACAATGAGCAGTTCTTC
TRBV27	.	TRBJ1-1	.	CASSLVDRMNTEAFF	TGTGCCAGCAGTCTCGTCGACAGGATGAACACTGAAGCTTTCTTT
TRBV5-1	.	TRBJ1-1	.	CASSFSSDTEAFF	TGCGCCAGCAGCTTTTCGTCGGACACTGAAGCTTTCTTT
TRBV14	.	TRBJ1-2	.	CASSPQLGVGYGYTF	TGTGCCAGCAGCCCCCAGTTAGGGGTCGGCTATGGCTACACCTTC
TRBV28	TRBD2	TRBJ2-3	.	CASLRAGTSGTDTQYF	TGTGCCAGCCTGAGGGCCGGGACTAGCGGTACAGATACGCAGTATTTT
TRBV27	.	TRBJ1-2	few	CASFPRGGRSYTF	TGTGCCAGCTTCCCAAGGGGGGGTAGGAGCTACACCTTC